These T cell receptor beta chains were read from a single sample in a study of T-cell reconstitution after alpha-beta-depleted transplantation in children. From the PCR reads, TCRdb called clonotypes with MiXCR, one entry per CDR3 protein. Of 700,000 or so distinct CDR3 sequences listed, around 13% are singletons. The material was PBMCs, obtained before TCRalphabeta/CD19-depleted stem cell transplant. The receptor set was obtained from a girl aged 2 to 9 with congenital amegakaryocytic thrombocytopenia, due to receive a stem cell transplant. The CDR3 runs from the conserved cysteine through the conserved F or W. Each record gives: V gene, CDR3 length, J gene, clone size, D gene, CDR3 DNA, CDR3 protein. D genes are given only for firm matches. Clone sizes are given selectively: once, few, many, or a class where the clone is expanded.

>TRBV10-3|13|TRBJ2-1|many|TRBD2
TGTGCCATCAGCCCCGGGGGGTACAATGAGCAGTTCTTC
CAISPGGYNEQFF
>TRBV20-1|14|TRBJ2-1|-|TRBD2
TGCAGTGCTAGAGATCGGGAAACTAGCGACGAGCAGTTCTTC
CSARDRETSDEQFF
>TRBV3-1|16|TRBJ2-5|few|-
TGTGCCAGCAGCCAATATGCCAGGACGGAATGGGAGACCCAGTACTTC
CASSQYARTEWETQYF
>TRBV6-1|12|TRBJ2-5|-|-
TGTGCCAGCAGCCCTAATGGAGAGACCCAGTACTTC
CASSPNGETQYF
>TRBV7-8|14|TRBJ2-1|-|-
TGTGCCAGCAGCTACGGGAGCTCAGGGGGTGAGCAGTTCTTC
CASSYGSSGGEQFF
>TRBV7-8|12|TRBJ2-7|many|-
TGTGCCAGCAGCTTAGTCGCTTACTCGCAGTACTTC
CASSLVAYSQYF
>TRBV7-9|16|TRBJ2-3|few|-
TGTGCCAGCAGCTCTACTCGGGACTCATTCACAGATACGCAGTATTTT
CASSSTRDSFTDTQYF
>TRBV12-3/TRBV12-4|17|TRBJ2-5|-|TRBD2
TGTGCCAGCACCGACGGGACTAGCGGGGGCTGCAAAGAGCCCCAGTACTTC
CASTDGTSGGCKEPQYF
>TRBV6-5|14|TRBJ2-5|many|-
TGTGCCAGCAGTCTACAATGGTCCCAAGAGACCCAGTACTTC
CASSLQWSQETQYF
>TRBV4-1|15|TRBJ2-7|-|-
TGCGCCAGCAGCTACGGCCCGGTGAGCTCCTACGAGCAGTACTTC
CASSYGPVSSYEQYF
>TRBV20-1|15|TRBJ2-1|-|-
TGCAGTGCGCGCGGACACGGGACCGTGCGGAATGAGCAGTTCTTC
CSARGHGTVRNEQFF
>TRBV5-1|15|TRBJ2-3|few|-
TGCGCCAGCAGCGTGGGACCACTTAGCACAGATACGCAGTATTTT
CASSVGPLSTDTQYF
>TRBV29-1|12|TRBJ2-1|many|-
TGCAGCGTTGAATCAGGGCACGATGAGCAGTTCTTC
CSVESGHDEQFF